This is a list of T cell receptor beta chains from one sample in a study of T cells after yellow fever vaccination. One entry per CDR3 protein results from TCRdb running MiXCR on the 5' RACE reads. This sample has 300,000 or so distinct CDR3 sequences, with 6.8% found just once. This specimen was PBMCs, taken around 45 days after the first yellow fever vaccination. These receptors all come from a man in his late teens or twenties who received the YFV17D yellow fever vaccine. The CDR3 runs from the conserved cysteine through the conserved F or W. D genes are given only for firm matches. The size of a clone is reported for some rows only, either as once, few or many, or as a class for expanded clones.

TRBV5-1	NA	TRBD1	TRBJ1-1	CASSYLTGMNTEAFF	TGCGCCAGCAGCTACTTGACAGGGATGAACACTGAAGCTTTCTTT
TRBV6-6	NA	NA	TRBJ1-2	CASSPYVGYTF	TGTGCCAGCAGCCCGTACGTAGGCTACACCTTC
TRBV24-1	NA	TRBD2	TRBJ2-1	CATSDSIAGVYNEQFF	TGTGCCACCAGTGACTCCATAGCGGGGGTATACAATGAGCAGTTCTTC
TRBV7-6	NA	TRBD1	TRBJ1-4	CASSEGARRVLNEKLFF	TGTGCCAGCAGCGAGGGGGCGCGAAGGGTCTTAAATGAAAAACTGTTTTTT
TRBV7-2	NA	NA	TRBJ2-1	CASSLVRGVRREQFF	TGTGCCAGCAGCTTAGTTAGAGGTGTGCGCCGGGAGCAGTTCTTC
TRBV6-1	few	NA	TRBJ1-2	CASSDRGTYYGYTF	TGTGCCAGCAGTGACCGGGGCACCTACTATGGCTACACCTTC
TRBV11-2	NA	NA	TRBJ2-1	CASRIDLVLSYNEQFF	TGTGCCAGCAGGATAGATCTAGTCCTCTCCTACAATGAGCAGTTCTTC
TRBV3-1	NA	TRBD1	TRBJ2-4	CASSLGQGVRKATQYF	TGTGCCAGCAGCCTTGGACAGGGGGTGCGTAAAGCAACTCAGTACTTC
TRBV5-1	many	TRBD2	TRBJ2-1	CASTASGGAGEQFF	TGCGCCAGCACCGCTAGCGGGGGGGCCGGTGAGCAGTTCTTC
TRBV5-1	many	NA	TRBJ2-1	CASSPFIQFF	TGCGCCAGCAGTCCGTTTATTCAGTTCTTC
TRBV25-1	many	TRBD1	TRBJ1-4	CASSGDREVEKLFF	TGTGCCAGCAGTGGGGACAGGGAGGTTGAAAAACTGTTTTTT
TRBV7-6	NA	NA	TRBJ2-3	CASLRDPQYF	TGTGCCAGCCTGAGGGACCCGCAGTATTTT
TRBV12-3/TRBV12-4	many	NA	TRBJ2-5	CASRTGTEETQYF	TGTGCCAGCAGAACCGGGACCGAAGAGACCCAGTACTTC
TRBV5-1	few	TRBD1	TRBJ2-5	CASSLVPGQQETQYF	TGCGCCAGCAGCTTGGTGCCGGGACAGCAAGAGACCCAGTACTTC
TRBV13	many	NA	TRBJ2-1	CASSLGDNEQFF	TGTGCCAGCAGCTTGGGTGACAATGAGCAGTTCTTC
TRBV6-2/TRBV6-3	many	TRBD1	TRBJ1-2	CASWTGGHYGYTF	TGTGCCAGCTGGACAGGGGGACACTATGGCTACACCTTC
TRBV6-2/TRBV6-3	NA	NA	TRBJ2-5	CASSYSTSGGSGIQETQYF	TGTGCCAGCAGTTACTCGACGTCGGGTGGATCGGGGATCCAAGAGACCCAGTACTTC
TRBV7-9	few	NA	TRBJ1-4	CASSSRDRTNEKLFF	TGTGCCAGCAGCTCGAGGGACCGCACTAATGAAAAACTGTTTTTT
TRBV7-2	NA	NA	TRBJ2-3	CASSRSYLSTDTQYF	TGTGCCAGCAGCCGAAGTTACTTAAGCACAGATACGCAGTATTTT
TRBV9	NA	NA	TRBJ1-1	CASSVGQGYSEAFF	TGTGCCAGCAGCGTAGGGCAGGGGTACAGTGAAGCTTTCTTT
TRBV4-3	NA	NA	TRBJ2-1	CASSQDIGGGNEQFF	TGCGCCAGCAGCCAAGATATAGGGGGGGGCAATGAGCAGTTCTTC
TRBV20-1	NA	NA	TRBJ1-6	CSARPQGIGNSPLHF	TGCAGTGCTAGGCCTCAGGGAATAGGAAATTCACCCCTCCACTTT
TRBV7-3	NA	NA	TRBJ2-1	CASSSSGTQRGEQFF	TGTGCCAGCAGCTCATCCGGGACCCAAAGGGGAGAGCAGTTCTTC
TRBV6-1	few	NA	TRBJ2-1	CASSEDRGSYNEQFF	TGTGCCAGCAGTGAGGATAGGGGGTCCTACAATGAGCAGTTCTTC
TRBV7-9	NA	NA	TRBJ1-5	CASTPGGDQPQHF	TGTGCCAGCACCCCCGGGGGGGATCAGCCCCAGCATTTT
TRBV4-3	NA	NA	TRBJ1-5	CASSTTVYQPQHF	TGCGCCAGCAGCACCACAGTTTATCAGCCCCAGCATTTT
TRBV7-2	many	NA	TRBJ2-4	CASSSEQANIQYF	TGTGCCAGCAGCTCGGAACAGGCAAACATTCAGTACTTC
TRBV5-6	NA	NA	TRBJ2-7	CASSLDRSPYEQYF	TGTGCCAGCAGCCTCGACAGGAGCCCCTACGAGCAGTACTTC
TRBV7-2	NA	NA	TRBJ1-4	CASSLARGNGEKLFF	TGTGCCAGCAGCTTAGCGAGGGGAAACGGTGAAAAACTGTTTTTT
TRBV7-3	NA	TRBD2	TRBJ2-3	CASSDLSGGARDTQYF	TGTGCCAGCAGCGACCTTAGCGGGGGGGCCAGAGATACGCAGTATTTT
TRBV20-1	NA	TRBD2	TRBJ2-1	CSAPIISGGANEQFF	TGCAGTGCTCCCATAATTAGCGGGGGGGCAAATGAGCAGTTCTTC
TRBV5-1	few	TRBD1	TRBJ2-5	CASSLGQGNVRTQYF	TGCGCCAGCAGCTTGGGACAGGGTAATGTGCGGACCCAGTACTTC
TRBV6-6	NA	NA	TRBJ2-7	CASSYGREQYF	TGTGCCAGCAGTTACGGCCGGGAGCAGTACTTC
TRBV5-1	few	NA	TRBJ2-1	CASSVGREQFF	TGCGCCAGCAGCGTTGGCCGGGAGCAGTTCTTC
TRBV11-3	NA	NA	TRBJ2-2	CASSSRGFPITGELFF	TGTGCCAGCAGTTCACGGGGGTTTCCTATCACCGGGGAGCTGTTTTTT
TRBV14	many	TRBD2	TRBJ2-1	CASSQVSGVYIGEQFF	TGTGCCAGCAGCCAAGTTAGCGGGGTATATATAGGTGAGCAGTTCTTC
TRBV10-3	NA	TRBD1	TRBJ1-4	CAIRGTAVNEKLFF	TGTGCCATCAGGGGGACAGCCGTTAATGAAAAACTGTTTTTT
TRBV5-1	NA	TRBD1	TRBJ1-1	CASSYGQGVGEAFF	TGCGCCAGCAGCTACGGACAGGGGGTGGGTGAAGCTTTCTTT
TRBV7-9	NA	NA	TRBJ1-6	CASREVGAGNSPLHF	TGTGCCAGCAGGGAGGTCGGGGCCGGTAATTCACCCCTCCACTTT
TRBV5-4	NA	TRBD1	TRBJ2-7	CASSLRPTGAAYF	TGTGCCAGCAGCTTGCGGCCAACAGGGGCGGCGTACTTC
TRBV6-5	many	NA	TRBJ2-1	CASSWGNEQFF	TGTGCCAGCAGCTGGGGTAATGAGCAGTTCTTC
TRBV29-1	NA	NA	TRBJ1-2	CSGGGSDYGYTF	TGCAGCGGGGGGGGGAGCGACTATGGCTACACCTTC
TRBV7-8	NA	NA	TRBJ2-5	CASSLMPSASETQYF	TGTGCCAGCAGCTTAATGCCTAGCGCCTCGGAGACCCAGTACTTC
TRBV11-1	NA	TRBD2	TRBJ2-3	CASSLGFIQSGGDTDTQYF	TGTGCCAGCAGCTTAGGGTTCATCCAGAGCGGGGGGGACACAGATACGCAGTATTTT
TRBV15	many	TRBD1	TRBJ2-7	CATSRDLTGAGSYEQYF	TGTGCCACCAGCAGAGATCTTACAGGGGCAGGTTCCTACGAGCAGTACTTC
TRBV9	few	NA	TRBJ1-3	CASSAQGGERTGNTIYF	TGTGCCAGCAGCGCCCAAGGCGGGGAACGCACTGGAAACACCATATATTTT
TRBV11-2	few	NA	TRBJ2-5	CASSLGRVRETQYF	TGTGCCAGCAGCTTAGGACGGGTCCGGGAGACCCAGTACTTC
TRBV6-1	few	TRBD1	TRBJ2-1	CASTYRQGYYNEQFF	TGTGCCAGCACCTACCGACAGGGTTATTACAATGAGCAGTTCTTC
TRBV19	NA	NA	TRBJ2-1	CASSLRTRNEQFF	TGTGCCAGTAGTCTCCGGACACGGAATGAGCAGTTCTTC
TRBV6-5	NA	TRBD2	TRBJ2-7	CASSSLSGGLPEQYF	TGTGCCAGCAGTTCCCTTAGCGGGGGACTCCCCGAGCAGTACTTC
TRBV12-3/TRBV12-4	NA	NA	TRBJ2-1	CASSDDLEFSYNEQFF	TGTGCCAGCAGTGACGATCTAGAGTTCTCCTACAATGAGCAGTTCTTC
TRBV5-1	NA	TRBD1	TRBJ1-1	CASSLRQGRSSTEAFF	TGCGCCAGCAGCCTGCGACAGGGTAGAAGTTCTACGGAAGCTTTCTTT
TRBV5-1	many	TRBD1	TRBJ2-6	CASSLVGTGQTGANVLTF	TGCGCCAGCAGCTTGGTCGGGACAGGGCAAACTGGGGCCAACGTCCTGACTTTC
TRBV15	NA	NA	TRBJ1-5	CATSRELRVSNQPQHF	TGTGCCACCAGCAGAGAGCTTCGGGTTAGCAATCAGCCCCAGCATTTT